The present entry profiles one T cell receptor (beta chain) with its context. The antigen it recognizes is unknown. Base qualities are not provided; no much larger clone lies one nucleotide away. These data come from a study of T-cell memory formation after mild COVID-19 (dated by TCRdb to about 2021). In the study overall: Most TCR sequence clusters were specific to one of the two donors. Longitudinal TCRalpha and TCRbeta repertoire sequencing tracked T-cell clones expanding and contracting after mild COVID-19 in a couple of donors. The cohort was made up of two young adult volunteers, one female and one male, who were previously healthy. Results and caveats for the whole study, not just this receptor: Contracting CD4+ clones appeared mostly in the CM and EM memory subsets, whereas CD8+ clones were enriched in EMRA. SARS-CoV-2 specificity of the second-wave clones peaking on day 37 was not confirmed. Balanced CD4/CD8 phenotypes were observed for clones contracting from day 15 to 85, whereas a bias towards CD4+ was observed for a second wave of clones expanding from day 15 to 37. Only a couple of mild cases were covered in the study, and larger cohorts including severe cases with pre-infection samples were considered necessary. Some responding clones were detected in pre-infection memory, which suggested that pre-existing cross-reactive memory T cells had joined the SARS-CoV-2 response.

PBMCs were isolated by Ficoll-Paque density gradient centrifugation. Counted from cysteine to phenylalanine, this CDR3 has 12 amino acids. Only CDR3 DNA is held: 36 bases, read in frame from base 1. Cut back by 4 bases and 9 bases, the V and J ends lie 13 bases apart. CDR1 SQVTM and CDR2 ANQGSEA were looked up in the germline V gene. The run used an Illumina NovaSeq 6000. cDNA libraries for TCRalpha and TCRbeta were prepared by 5'RACE using constant-segment primers, with sample barcodes and unique molecular identifiers added. RNA was extracted from every sample with Trizol reagent. Libraries were amplified in two PCR steps, with a second sample barcode and Illumina TruSeq adapters added in the second step. The libraries were sequenced on an Illumina NovaSeq using 2 x 150 bp paired-end reads. In the source study's methods: The reads were demultiplexed and collapsed into UMI-guided consensus sequences using migec v1.2.7. With mixcr v2.1.11, UMI consensuses were aligned to TRA and TRB V and J templates and assembled into clonotypes. Expanded or contracted clonotypes were those called significant by both edgeR and NoisET, with noise models trained on biological replicates. For edgeR calls, the thresholds were a false discovery rate-adjusted p below 0.01 and a log2 fold-change of 1. As an exploratory analysis of dynamics, PCA with hierarchical clustering was applied to max-normalized trajectories of the 1000 most abundant clonotypes. Separately sequenced CD4+ and CD8+ repertoires were used to assign a CD4 or CD8 phenotype to each responding clone. The public reads were reprocessed in TCRdb via fastp at Q25 and MiXCR, keeping in-frame beta chains. Every distinct CDR3 protein forms one entry, paired with its most common genes and DNA. The V and J calls follow TCRdb's processing rather than the paper's. This sample lists roughly 260,000 distinct CDR3 sequences; around 15% were detected once. The ten most abundant clones make up approximately 3.5% of the sample.

The sequence joins TRBV29-1 to TRBJ2-1; D gene: possibly TRBD1, on 6 matching bases. This TCR was recovered from a man aged 18-30 years who had mild COVID-19 (a few samples of this study predate the infection). The sample titles of this study are shuffled in the database, so cell type and time point are left out; the donor was told from shared clones. Input material: PBMCs or a T cell subset sorted from them (not recorded which). The bases are TGCAGCGTTGGGGGGCCCTTGAGTGAGCAGTTCTTC. This is translated as CSVGGPLSEQFF.